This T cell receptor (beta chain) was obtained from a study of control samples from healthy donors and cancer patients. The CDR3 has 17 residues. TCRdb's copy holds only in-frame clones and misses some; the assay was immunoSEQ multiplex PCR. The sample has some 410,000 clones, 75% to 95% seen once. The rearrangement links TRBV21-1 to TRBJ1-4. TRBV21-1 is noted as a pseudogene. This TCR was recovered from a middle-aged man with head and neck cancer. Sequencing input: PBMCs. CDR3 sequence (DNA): TGTGCCAGCAGCACGTCCCCCAGGGAGTTTCAGCATGAAAAACTGTTTTTT. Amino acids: CASSTSPREFQHEKLFF.